The sequence of this T cell receptor beta chain was determined in a study of shared clonotypes between healthy human individuals. Study summary: Samples came from a couple of female and a few male donors aged 18 to 49.

General study findings and limits: Specimens sampled were limited to blood, with tissue repertoires likely differing.

A remark on this clone: Its specificity is unknown.

Unsorted samples drew genomic DNA from approximately 90 million PBMCs. V lost 10 bases to trimming and J lost 5 bases; unmatched junction nucleotides: 8. This CDR3 region has 14 residues. Per the germline V gene, CDR1 is SNHLY and CDR2 is FYNNEI. Every immunoSEQ plate was one replicate of a subset's evenly spread DNA. This table comes from immunoSEQ multiplex PCR, and its TCRdb copy is limited to in-frame clones, with some not included. This sample yields about half a million clones, of which more than 65% are seen a single time; more than 9.5% belongs to the top ten. This sequence joins TRBV2 and TRBJ2-5, with 12 nucleotides matching TRBD2. Sequenced material: PBMCs. The TCR sequence derives from a woman aged 40 to 49 in good health. Some clones in this sample may be carry-over from other donors' samples. This CDR3 is CATETSGSFETQYF. The CDR3 DNA reads TGTGCCACCGAGACTAGCGGGAGTTTCGAGACCCAGTACTTC. The entire variable domain, with the rest obtained from reference TRBV2 and TRBJ2-5, is as follows: EPEVTQTPSHQVTQMGQEVILRCVPISNHLYFYWYRQILGQKVEFLVSFYNNEISEKSEIFDDQFSVERPDGSNFTLKIRSTKLEDSAMYFCATETSGSFETQYFGPGTRLLVL.